These T cell receptor beta chains were read from a single sample in a study of blood T cell repertoires in COVID-19. Clones were read by immunoSEQ multiplex PCR, and TCRdb kept only the in-frame ones, dropping some. The table records 150,000 to 200,000 clones, 75% to 90% of them present only once. The material sequenced was peripheral blood. The receptors were gathered from a human donor in a cohort sampled during active COVID-19. The CDR3 runs from the conserved cysteine through the conserved F or W. D genes are given only for firm matches. Not all rows give a size; the values are once, few, many and, for expanded clones, a class.

J: TRBJ1-2
D: -
V: TRBV27
size: -
DNA: TGTGCCAGCAGTTTATCGGGGGGGGGTGGCTACACCTTC
CDR3: CASSLSGGGGYTF

J: TRBJ2-6
D: TRBD1
V: TRBV5-5
size: once
DNA: TGTGCCAGCAGAAATCAGGGGGCCAGTGCCAACGTCCTGACTTTC
CDR3: CASRNQGASANVLTF

J: TRBJ2-1
D: TRBD2
V: TRBV7-2
size: -
DNA: TGTGCCAGCAGCTCCTTCCCGGGAGGCTCCTACAATGAGCAGTTCTTC
CDR3: CASSSFPGGSYNEQFF

J: TRBJ2-5
D: -
V: TRBV18
size: -
DNA: TGTGCCAGCTCTCCTAACCAAGAGACCCAGTACTTC
CDR3: CASSPNQETQYF

J: TRBJ2-3
D: -
V: TRBV7-2
size: -
DNA: TGTGCCAGCTGGGGGCGAGGCACAGATACGCAGTATTTT
CDR3: CASWGRGTDTQYF

J: TRBJ1-5
D: TRBD1
V: TRBV4-3
size: few
DNA: TGCGCCAGCAGCCAAGCCCCAGGGACAGGGGGAGATCAGCCCCAGCATTTT
CDR3: CASSQAPGTGGDQPQHF

J: TRBJ2-7
D: TRBD2
V: TRBV5-6
size: -
DNA: TGTGCCAGCAGCTTGAGGACTAGCGGGGCCTACGAGCAGTACTTC
CDR3: CASSLRTSGAYEQYF

J: TRBJ2-7
D: -
V: TRBV18
size: once
DNA: TGTGCCAGCTCAACTTCGGAGGGCTACGAGCAGTACTTC
CDR3: CASSTSEGYEQYF

J: TRBJ2-3
D: TRBD1
V: TRBV5-4
size: -
DNA: TGTGCCAGCAGCCAAGACTTACCGGGACAGGGGACAGATACGCAGTATTTT
CDR3: CASSQDLPGQGTDTQYF

J: TRBJ2-5
D: TRBD1
V: TRBV4-3
size: -
DNA: TGCGCCAGCAGCCGCGACAGGGGAGAGACCCAGTACTTC
CDR3: CASSRDRGETQYF

J: TRBJ1-2
D: TRBD1
V: TRBV7-2
size: -
DNA: TGTGCCAGCAGCTTTGGGACAGGCAATAACTATGGCTACACCTTC
CDR3: CASSFGTGNNYGYTF

J: TRBJ1-5
D: TRBD1
V: TRBV6-5
size: -
DNA: TGTGCCAGCAGGACAGGGCGACAGCCCCAGCATTTT
CDR3: CASRTGRQPQHF

J: TRBJ1-2
D: TRBD1
V: TRBV3-1/TRBV3-2
size: -
DNA: TGTGCCAGCAGAACACAGGGGGGGCAGAAAGGAGGCTACACCTTC
CDR3: CASRTQGGQKGGYTF

J: TRBJ1-6
D: -
V: TRBV7-2
size: -
DNA: TGTGCCAGCAGCTTTAGGAGGACAGCCCTCCAAAATTCACCCCTCCACTTT
CDR3: CASSFRRTALQNSPLHF

J: TRBJ1-1
D: -
V: TRBV19
size: -
DNA: TGTGCCAGTAGTATAGATACCGGGACACAAGCTTTCTTT
CDR3: CASSIDTGTQAFF

J: TRBJ2-7
D: TRBD1
V: TRBV28
size: few
DNA: TGTGCCAGCAGTCCCTACAGGGGGAGCTCCTACGAGCAGTACTTC
CDR3: CASSPYRGSSYEQYF

J: TRBJ1-2
D: -
V: TRBV5-4
size: medium-sized
DNA: TGTGCCAGCAGCTTAAGGGGAACCCCAGACACCTTC
CDR3: CASSLRGTPDTF

J: TRBJ2-7
D: -
V: TRBV4-1
size: -
DNA: TGCGCCAGCAGCCAAGTGGGGGCTCGGGAGCAGTACTTC
CDR3: CASSQVGAREQYF

J: TRBJ2-5
D: -
V: TRBV11-2
size: once
DNA: TGTGCCAGCACCCTCCTCACCCTCCAGGCCCAAGAGACCCAGTACTTC
CDR3: CASTLLTLQAQETQYF

J: TRBJ2-2
D: -
V: TRBV9
size: -
DNA: TGTGCCAGCAGCGTAGAGGCGGGGATTAATCCCGGGGAGCTGTTTTTT
CDR3: CASSVEAGINPGELFF

J: TRBJ1-1
D: TRBD1
V: TRBV7-6
size: -
DNA: TGTGCCAGCACCAACTTCGGACAGGGGGGCGACACTGAAGCTTTCTTT
CDR3: CASTNFGQGGDTEAFF

J: TRBJ1-5
D: TRBD1
V: TRBV19
size: -
DNA: TGTGCCAGTAGTATCGAACAGGGGGGCTTCCAGCCCCAGCATTTT
CDR3: CASSIEQGGFQPQHF

J: TRBJ1-1
D: -
V: TRBV11-2
size: -
DNA: TGTGCCAGCAGCTTAGTACAGAACACTGAAGCTTTCTTT
CDR3: CASSLVQNTEAFF

J: TRBJ2-2
D: TRBD1
V: TRBV7-2
size: -
DNA: TGTGCCAGCAGCCCTGCGGACAGGACCGGGGAGCTGTTTTTT
CDR3: CASSPADRTGELFF

J: TRBJ2-1
D: TRBD1
V: TRBV28
size: -
DNA: TGTGCCAGCAGCGCAGGGGGTGAGAGTGAGCAGTTCTTC
CDR3: CASSAGGESEQFF

J: TRBJ1-2
D: TRBD1
V: TRBV6-5
size: -
DNA: TGTGCCAGCACCCCACAGGGGCGTCCTAACTATGGCTACACCTTC
CDR3: CASTPQGRPNYGYTF

J: TRBJ2-7
D: TRBD1
V: TRBV6-5
size: -
DNA: TGTGCCAGCAGTTCTCGGGACAGGGCTGACTACGAGCAGTACTTC
CDR3: CASSSRDRADYEQYF

J: TRBJ2-7
D: TRBD1
V: TRBV7-9
size: -
DNA: TGTGCCAGCAGCTTAGCGGGGGACAGGGGATACGAGCAGTACTTC
CDR3: CASSLAGDRGYEQYF